Listed below are T cell receptor beta chains from one sample, sequenced in a study of blood T cell repertoires in COVID-19. TCRdb's table, derived via immunoSEQ multiplex PCR, lists solely in-frame clones and lacks some. The sample has 150,000 to 200,000 clones, more than 70% seen once. Source material: peripheral blood. These receptors came from a woman in her sixties or seventies with acute or convalescent COVID-19. Each CDR3 is given with its conserved first and last residue. A D gene is named only where the DNA matches it firmly. Size is omitted from some rows. Given values are once, few, many or a class for expanded clones.

j_gene,v_gene,d_gene,abundance,CDR3nt,CDR3aa
TRBJ2-1,TRBV29-1,TRBD1,.,TGCAGCGTGGACAGGGACCGGACCAATGAGCAGTTCTTC,CSVDRDRTNEQFF
TRBJ2-3,TRBV27,.,once,TGTGCCAGCAGTTCCCTTCCCAGCGGCCTAAGCACAGATACGCAGTATTTT,CASSSLPSGLSTDTQYF
TRBJ2-7,TRBV24-1,.,.,TGTGCCACCAGTGATACATCGGGACATGGCTACGAGCAGTACTTC,CATSDTSGHGYEQYF
TRBJ1-1,TRBV3-1/TRBV3-2,.,.,TGTGCCAGCAGCCCTACTTCCCGCACTGAAGCTTTCTTT,CASSPTSRTEAFF
TRBJ1-2,TRBV27,TRBD1,.,TGTGCCAGCAGTTTATCGTCCCGACAGGGGAACTATGGCTACACCTTC,CASSLSSRQGNYGYTF
TRBJ2-2,TRBV19,.,.,TGTGCCAGTGGGCAGGACATGGCCACCGGGGAGCTGTTTTTT,CASGQDMATGELFF
TRBJ1-3,TRBV2,.,many,TGTGCCAGCAGTGAAACTAAGAGAATATATTTT,CASSETKRIYF
TRBJ2-7,TRBV6-5,TRBD2,.,TGTGCCAGCAGTTTCGGGACTACCCCAGGGGAGCAGTACTTC,CASSFGTTPGEQYF
TRBJ2-1,TRBV11-2,.,.,TGTGCCAGCAGCTTAACGCGTCGCTACAATGAGCAGTTCTTC,CASSLTRRYNEQFF
TRBJ1-1,TRBV18,.,.,TGTGCCAGCTCACCACAAAGAGATAACACTGAAGCTTTCTTT,CASSPQRDNTEAFF
TRBJ2-1,TRBV7-3,TRBD2,.,TGTGCCAGCAGCTCAGCAGGGGGACTAGCGGGAATGTATGAGCAGTTCTTC,CASSSAGGLAGMYEQFF
TRBJ1-4,TRBV28,.,.,TGTGCCAGCAGACTAGGGGGATATAATGAAAAACTGTTTTTT,CASRLGGYNEKLFF
TRBJ2-1,TRBV18,.,.,TGTGCCAGCTCACCAAGGGGGATCCATGAGCAGTTCTTC,CASSPRGIHEQFF
TRBJ2-1,TRBV19,.,few,TGTGCCAGTAGCCCCACATGGGGAGTGGGGTACAATGAGCAGTTCTTC,CASSPTWGVGYNEQFF
TRBJ1-2,TRBV4-2,.,.,TGTGCCAGCAGCCCCACGAGCGGGGATGGCTACACCTTC,CASSPTSGDGYTF
TRBJ1-4,TRBV7-2,.,.,TGTGCCAGCAGCTTATTCGGTTTAAAGGCCGACGGGAGAAAACTGTTTTTT,CASSLFGLKADGRKLFF
TRBJ1-3,TRBV7-3,.,.,TGTGCCAGCAGCCTAAGGAGCCCAGTTAATCACTCTGGAAACACCATATATTTT,CASSLRSPVNHSGNTIYF
TRBJ1-1,TRBV4-2,.,.,TGTGCCAGCAGCCAAGTGTCGGCAGGGGTGGATGAAGCTTTCTTT,CASSQVSAGVDEAFF
TRBJ1-5,TRBV28,.,.,TGTGCCAGCAGTTTACCTCGGGCAGGGAACAATCAGCCCCAGCATTTT,CASSLPRAGNNQPQHF
TRBJ1-1,TRBV5-5,TRBD1,once,TGTGCCAGCAGCTGGGGACAGATGAACACTGAAGCTTTCTTT,CASSWGQMNTEAFF